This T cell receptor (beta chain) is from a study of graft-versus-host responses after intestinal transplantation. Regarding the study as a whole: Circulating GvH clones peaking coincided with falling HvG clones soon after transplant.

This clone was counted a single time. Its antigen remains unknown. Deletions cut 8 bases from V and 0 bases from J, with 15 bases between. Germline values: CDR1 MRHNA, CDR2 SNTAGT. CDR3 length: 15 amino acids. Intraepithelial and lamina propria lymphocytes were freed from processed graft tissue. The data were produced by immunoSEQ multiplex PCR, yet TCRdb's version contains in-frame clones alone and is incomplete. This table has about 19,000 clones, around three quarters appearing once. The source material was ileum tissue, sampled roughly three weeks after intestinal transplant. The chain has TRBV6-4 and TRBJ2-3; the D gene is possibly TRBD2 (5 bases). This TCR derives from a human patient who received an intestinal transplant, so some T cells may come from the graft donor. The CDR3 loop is CASAGLPGSTDTQYF. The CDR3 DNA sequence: TGTGCCAGCGCAGGCTTGCCGGGAAGCACAGATACGCAGTATTTT.